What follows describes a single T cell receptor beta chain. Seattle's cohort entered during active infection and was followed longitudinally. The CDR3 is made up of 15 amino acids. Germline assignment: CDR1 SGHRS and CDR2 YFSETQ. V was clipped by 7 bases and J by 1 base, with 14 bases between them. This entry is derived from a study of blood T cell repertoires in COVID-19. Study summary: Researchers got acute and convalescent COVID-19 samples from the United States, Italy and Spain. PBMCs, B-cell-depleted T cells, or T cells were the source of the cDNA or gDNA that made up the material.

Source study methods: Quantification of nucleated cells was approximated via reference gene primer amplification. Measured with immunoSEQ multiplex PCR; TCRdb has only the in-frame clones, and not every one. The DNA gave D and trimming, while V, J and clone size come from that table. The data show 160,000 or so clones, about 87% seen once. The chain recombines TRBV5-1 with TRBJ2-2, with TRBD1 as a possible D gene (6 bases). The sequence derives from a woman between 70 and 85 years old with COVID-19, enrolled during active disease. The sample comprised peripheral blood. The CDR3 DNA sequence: TGCGCCAGCTCCTTACAGGGTAGGAACACCGGGGAGCTGTTTTTT. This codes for CASSLQGRNTGELFF.